What follows are 14 T cell receptor beta chains derived from one specimen sequenced in a study of long-term antiretroviral therapy in people with HIV. Sequencing relied on immunoSEQ assay v3.0, run at survey level. Measured with immunoSEQ multiplex PCR; TCRdb has only the in-frame clones, and not every one. The table shows over 15,000 clones, with around 95% occurring only once. This sample comprised unsorted PBMCs, obtained approximately 11 years after starting antiretroviral therapy. These TCRs come from a man younger than 40 with HIV.

The sample holds one count of this clone. This chain links TRBV28 with TRBJ1-2; D is uncertain. There are 12 residues in the CDR3. Looked up from germline, CDR1 is MDHEN and CDR2 is SYDVKM. V was shortened by 5 bases and J by 9 bases, with 13 bases between the two germline ends. In DNA form, the CDR3 reads TGTGCCAGCAGTCACAAATCCGCCCGCTACACCTTC. This gives the protein CASSHKSARYTF.

The rearrangement joins TRBV7-3 to TRBJ2-3; 7 nucleotides align to TRBD1. V lost 4 bases and J lost 6; bases outside the gene matches: 7. Looked up from germline, CDR1 is SGHTA and CDR2 is FQGTGA. The CDR3 contains 14 residues. The CDR3 reads CASSSSTGYDTQYF. The CDR3 DNA follows: TGTGCCAGCAGCTCTTCGACAGGGTACGATACGCAGTATTTT.

This chain links TRBV2 with TRBJ2-3, with D tentatively TRBD1 (5 bases). Trimming removed 4 bases from V and 6 bases from J, with 11 bases in between. Germline V gene lookup returns CDR1 SNHLY and CDR2 FYNNEI. This CDR3 is built from 13 residues. CDR3 DNA sequence: TGTGCCAGCAGTGCAGGGCTTGGGGATACGCAGTATTTT. It translates to CASSAGLGDTQYF.

The count of this clone is one. V and J are TRBV6-5 and TRBJ2-3, with 8 bases fitting TRBD1. Unmatched junction bases numbered 8, after V lost 8 bases and J lost 1 base. The germline gives CDR1 MNHEY, CDR2 SVGAGI. The CDR3 is made up of 15 amino acids. The CDR3 loop is CASYQGASGTDTQYF. The CDR3 nucleotides read TGTGCCAGCTACCAGGGGGCCTCTGGCACAGATACGCAGTATTTT.

This sequence joins TRBV11-2 and TRBJ1-1; 9 positions agree with TRBD1. Germline assignment: CDR1 SGHAT and CDR2 FQNNGV. CDR3 length: 14 amino acids. V lost 3 bases, J lost 7 bases, and 6 bases stayed unmatched. The DNA for the CDR3 is TGTGCCAGCAGCTTTAGCCGACAGGGGGATGAAGCTTTCTTT. Translating gives CASSFSRQGDEAFF.

This clone has just one count. The chain employs TRBV28 and TRBJ1-1, with D possibly being TRBD1 (6 bases). Per germline, CDR1 MDHEN and CDR2 SYDVKM. The CDR3 consists of 14 residues. V shed 6 bases and J shed 5 bases, with 16 bases lying between them. CDR3: CASRFPGAGTEAFF. The CDR3 nucleotides are TGTGCCAGCAGATTCCCGGGGGCGGGGACTGAAGCTTTCTTT.

This clone was found once. The chain recombines TRBV4-2 with TRBJ1-2; TRBD1 matches 7 bases. There are 14 residues in the CDR3. Per the germline V gene, CDR1 is LGHNA and CDR2 is YNFKEQ. The J segment lost 2 bases and the V segment lost 4 bases, leaving 4 bases of the junction unmatched. CDR3 nucleotides: TGTGCCAGCAGCCTTGCGACAGGGAACTATGGCTACACCTTC. Its protein is CASSLATGNYGYTF.

V is TRBV9 and J is TRBJ1-4; TRBD1 is a possible D gene (5 bases). V was trimmed by 1 base and J by 5 bases, leaving 15 bases between them. The CDR3 extends over 16 amino acids. Per the germline V gene, CDR1 is SGDLS and CDR2 is YYNGEE. The CDR3 sequence is CASSVSQGRGNEKLFF. The CDR3 bases are TGTGCCAGCAGCGTAAGCCAGGGAAGAGGCAATGAAAAACTGTTTTTT.

The CDR3: CASSSGQGATEQYV. The CDR3 DNA reads as TGTGCCAGCAGCTCGGGACAGGGGGCAACCGAGCAGTACGTC. V usage is TRBV7-8 and J usage is TRBJ2-7, with 12 bases that match TRBD1. The CDR3 runs to 14 residues. Germline CDR1 is SGHVS and CDR2 is FQNEAQ. Trimming took 4 bases from V and 6 from J; bases not matched to a gene: 4.

CDR3 sequence (DNA): TGTGCCAGCAGTCCCTATCCCCGGACAGGGGAGGTGACCCAGTACTTC. Protein product: CASSPYPRTGEVTQYF. The genes are TRBV28 and TRBJ2-5; 9 positions agree with TRBD1. V was pared by 5 bases and J by 7 bases, with 14 bases of the junction left unmatched. CDR3 length: 16 residues. Germline CDR1 is MDHEN and CDR2 is SYDVKM.

This clone was counted between two and nine times. The J gene is TRBJ2-3, the V gene TRBV5-1, with TRBD1 identical over 8 bases. The CDR3 extends over 15 amino acids. Germline loops: CDR1 SGHRS, CDR2 YFSETQ. The trim removed 2 bases at V and 4 bases at J, leaving 6 bases unmatched. The CDR3, as DNA: TGCGCCAGCAGCTTAGGACAGGGTAGCCCAGATACGCAGTATTTT. Its protein product is CASSLGQGSPDTQYF.

This chain connects TRBV4-2 to TRBJ2-5; tentatively, D is TRBD2 (6 bases). V was trimmed by 1 base and J by 4 bases, leaving 19 bases between them. Germline V CDR1 and CDR2: LGHNA, YNFKEQ. The CDR3 extends over 17 amino acids. The CDR3 region has the DNA TGTGCCAGCAGCCAAGTAGGGACTGCCAGTCTGGCAGAGACCCAGTACTTC. Its protein product is CASSQVGTASLAETQYF.

For this clone: The same CDR3 is also encoded by other DNA sequences in this sample. The gene calls are TRBV5-1 and TRBJ1-1; D is uncertain. The germline gives CDR1 SGHRS, CDR2 YFSETQ. Trimming pared 1 base from V and 0 bases from J, leaving 7 bases between. The CDR3 runs to 14 residues. CDR3 residues: CASSLNGLNTEAFF. CDR3 nucleotide sequence: TGCGCCAGCAGCTTGAATGGTTTGAACACTGAAGCTTTCTTT. Variable domain in full (rest from reference TRBV5-1 and TRBJ1-1): KAGVTQTPRYLIKTRGQQVTLSCSPISGHRSVSWYQQTPGQGLQFLFEYFSETQRNKGNFPGRFSGRQFSNSRSEMNVSTLELGDSALYLCASSLNGLNTEAFFGQGTRLTVV.

This sequence joins TRBV2 and TRBJ1-1; possibly TRBD1 for D (5 bases). V lost 4 bases and J lost 10, with 10 bases in between. Germline CDR1 is SNHLY and CDR2 is FYNNEI. The CDR3 consists of 11 residues. CDR3 sequence: CASSATGLAFF. The CDR3 region has the DNA TGTGCCAGCAGTGCAACAGGCCTAGCTTTCTTT.